The T cell receptor beta chain described here comes from a study of blood T cell repertoires in COVID-19. Authors' data handling: Amplification of reference gene primers provided the estimated nucleated cell counts. Libraries were prepared by immunoSEQ multiplex PCR; TCRdb keeps only in-frame clonotypes and omits some of them. That table supplies the V and J calls and clone size; D and trimming were determined from the DNA. The profile shows under 400,000 clones, about nine tenths of them singletons. Per the germline V gene, CDR1 is SGHKS and CDR2 is YYEKEE (reference sequence). V lost 0 bases, J lost 5 bases, and 8 bases stayed unmatched. The CDR3 length is 17 residues.

The chain employs TRBV5-5 and TRBJ1-6; TRBD1 aligns across 7 bases. Specimen: PBMCs or T cells enriched from blood (not recorded which). This receptor was obtained from a woman aged 25 to 39 who had been exposed to COVID-19. CDR3 DNA sequence: TGTGCCAGCAGCTTGGAGTTCGTGGGACAGAATAATTCACCCCTCCACTTT. Amino acids: CASSLEFVGQNNSPLHF.